A single count supports the clone carrying this TCR beta chain. The data belong to a study of control samples from healthy donors and cancer patients. The data were produced by immunoSEQ multiplex PCR, yet TCRdb's version contains in-frame clones alone and is incomplete. There are about 160,000 clones in the sample; around 95% occur only once, and approximately 4% lies in the top ten. Per the germline V gene, CDR1 is SGHDT and CDR2 is YYEEEE. Trimming shortened V by 0 bases and J by 5 bases, and 12 bases separated the two germline ends. The CDR3 is made up of 15 amino acids. This chain connects TRBV5-6 to TRBJ2-1; D not certain. This sequence was found in a woman aged 55-70 years in good health. The sample taken for sequencing was blood. CDR3 loop: CASSLEVAPHNEQFF. The CDR3 DNA is TGTGCCAGCAGCTTGGAGGTAGCCCCCCACAATGAGCAGTTCTTC.